Each of the 32 T cell receptor beta chains below was sequenced from the same sample in a study of T cell repertoires in cytomegalovirus infection. Which antigens these TCRs recognize remains unknown. TCRdb called the reads again in MiXCR, with one record for every CDR3 protein. The table shows roughly 730,000 distinct CDR3 sequences, with around a third occurring only once. The sequencing here drew on cultured PBMCs, taken from culture after CMV antigen stimulation. Source of these receptors: a human donor in good health (CMV status not recorded). Some clones in this sample may be carry-over from other donors' samples.

The rearrangement joins TRBV6-1 to TRBJ2-3; D may correspond to TRBD1 or TRBD2 (5 bases each). V was cut by 8 bases and J by 1 base, with 10 bases left in between. CDR3 length: 13 residues. CDR1 is MNHNS, CDR2 SASEGT, per germline. The DNA of the CDR3 is TGTGCCAGCCGGGACGCGGGCACAGATACGCAGTATTTT. The encoded protein is CASRDAGTDTQYF.

The V call is TRBV5-1, the J call TRBJ2-1, with 10 bases fitting TRBD1. The V gene's germline CDR1 is SGHRS and CDR2 YFSETQ. The CDR3 loop spans 15 amino acids. J was trimmed by 8 bases and V by 4 bases; bases with no gene match: 9. CDR3: CASSTGGQGSDEQFF. DNA of the CDR3: TGCGCCAGCAGCACCGGGGGACAGGGGTCCGATGAGCAGTTCTTC. The whole variable domain, filled in from reference TRBV5-1 and TRBJ2-1, reads KAGVTQTPRYLIKTRGQQVTLSCSPISGHRSVSWYQQTPGQGLQFLFEYFSETQRNKGNFPGRFSGRQFSNSRSEMNVSTLELGDSALYLCASSTGGQGSDEQFFGPGTRLTVL.

This chain uses TRBV7-7 with TRBJ2-1; 8 bases fit TRBD2. This CDR3 is built from 15 residues. Trimming removed 5 bases from V and 7 bases from J; junction bases left unmatched: 10. Germline lookup yields CDR1 SSHAT and CDR2 FNYEAQ (reference sequence). DNA of the CDR3: TGTGCCAGCAGCCCCCGGGGGGGAAATATGAATGAGCAGTTCTTC. Its protein product is CASSPRGGNMNEQFF.

This clonotype was picked up a small number of times. J is TRBJ2-3 and V is TRBV12-3 or TRBV12-4, with 8 positions matching TRBD1. V shed 5 bases, J shed 6 bases, and the junction held 4 bases outside the gene matches. There are 13 residues in the CDR3. The CDR3 coding sequence is TGTGCCAGCAGTCAACAGGGGGGCGATACGCAGTATTTT. It translates to CASSQQGGDTQYF.

This clonotype showed up just a few times. This chain links TRBV20-1 with TRBJ1-2, with D perhaps matching TRBD1 (5 bases). The CDR3 length is 15 residues. Germline CDR1 and CDR2: DFQATT and SNEGSKA (reference sequence). The V and J ends lost 5 bases and 0 bases respectively, with 16 bases between them. The DNA for the CDR3 is TGCAGTGCTGGGGACCAGATTTCAGCTAACTATGGCTACACCTTC. Protein: CSAGDQISANYGYTF.

This clonotype was seen at least ten times. The chain has TRBV12-3 or TRBV12-4 and TRBJ2-5; D is undetermined. CDR3 length: 14 residues. V dropped 6 bases and J dropped 5 bases, with 16 bases sitting between them. CDR3 DNA sequence: TGTGCCAGCAGCCCCGTTCCCACGAAGGAGACCCAGTACTTC. It encodes CASSPVPTKETQYF.

V is TRBV4-3 and J is TRBJ1-6, with D unclear. CDR1 is LGHNA and CDR2 is YSLEER in the germline V gene. V dropped 1 base and J dropped 6 bases, with 7 bases sitting between them. The CDR3 extends over 14 amino acids. This CDR3 is CASSQVYSNSPLHF. CDR3 bases: TGCGCCAGCAGCCAAGTATACAGTAATTCACCCCTCCACTTT.

The chain is built from TRBV9 and TRBJ2-7; D gene uncertain. CDR3 size: 13 residues. Germline assignment: CDR1 SGDLS and CDR2 YYNGEE. V was cut by 3 bases and J by 7 bases, with 14 bases left in between. The DNA of the CDR3 is TGTGCCAGCAGCGCTGACGTGACTGGGGAGCAGTACTTC. It is translated as CASSADVTGEQYF.

This clonotype showed up just a few times. The rearrangement links TRBV7-9 to TRBJ2-3, with TRBD1 matching over 10 bases. J gave up 2 bases and V 1 base, and 3 bases lay outside the gene matches. Per the germline V gene, CDR1 is SEHNR and CDR2 is FQNEAQ (reference sequence). The CDR3 totals 16 residues. CDR3 DNA: TGTGCCAGCAGCTTAGGGACAGGGGGAGTCACAGATACGCAGTATTTT. This translates into CASSLGTGGVTDTQYF.

This chain uses TRBV4-3 with TRBJ2-3; D may be TRBD2 (5 bases). The V gene's germline CDR1 is LGHNA and CDR2 YSLEER. The CDR3 consists of 14 residues. The germline V and J ends were trimmed by 2 bases and 5 bases, with 11 bases remaining between them. The CDR3 sequence is CASSQLQGRDTQYF. CDR3 bases: TGCGCCAGCAGCCAACTTCAAGGGAGAGATACGCAGTATTTT.

The chain couples TRBV27 to TRBJ1-6; no clear D gene. V gave up 4 bases and J gave up 0 bases, with 7 bases separating them. CDR1 is MNHEY, CDR2 SMNVEV, per germline (reference sequence). This CDR3 is 15 amino acids long. The CDR3 sequence is CASSWKVSYNSPLHF. CDR3 coding DNA: TGTGCCAGCAGTTGGAAGGTCTCCTATAATTCACCCCTCCACTTT.

This clonotype was detected a few times. CDR3 sequence (DNA): TGTGCCAGCAGCTTAGAGGGGGGACAGGGTTGGAACACTGAAGCTTTCTTT. This translates into CASSLEGGQGWNTEAFF. The rearrangement joins TRBV7-9 to TRBJ1-1; 9 bases map to TRBD1. CDR3 length: 17 residues. Germline CDR1 is SEHNR and CDR2 is FQNEAQ (reference sequence). V dropped 1 base and J dropped 1; count of bases not matched to a gene: 7.

V gene TRBV18 combines with J gene TRBJ2-7, with D unresolved. V lost 2 bases, J lost 6 bases, and 23 bases lay in between. Germline values: CDR1 KGHSH, CDR2 LQKENI. This CDR3 is built from 17 residues. CDR3 sequence: CASSPVSGSRRSIEQYF. The CDR3 nucleotides are TGTGCCAGCTCACCAGTTTCCGGATCTCGGCGGTCCATCGAGCAGTACTTC.

The J gene is TRBJ2-7, the V gene TRBV19, with D maybe TRBD1 (5 bases). With 7 bases removed from V and 3 bases from J, the gap between germline ends came to 16 bases. CDR3 length equals 14 residues. The germline gives CDR1 LNHDA, CDR2 SQIVND (reference sequence). The CDR3 sequence: CASKSRDSSYEQYF. The CDR3 nucleotides are TGTGCCAGTAAATCCCGAGACAGTAGCTACGAGCAGTACTTC.

This rearrangement joins TRBV28 to TRBJ2-5, with TRBD2 identical over 10 bases. Germline loops: CDR1 MDHEN, CDR2 SYDVKM. The length of the CDR3 is 16 residues. Trimming removed 6 bases from V and 1 base from J; junction bases left unmatched: 8. In DNA, the CDR3 is TGTGCCAGCAGCCACATAGCGGGGGGCAGCCAAGAGACCCAGTACTTC. It codes for CASSHIAGGSQETQYF. Supplemented by reference TRBV28 and TRBJ2-5, the full variable domain reads DVKVTQSSRYLVKRTGEKVFLECVQDMDHENMFWYRQDPGLGLRLIYFSYDVKMKEKGDIPEGYSVSREKKERFSLILESASTNQTSMYLCASSHIAGGSQETQYFGPGTRLLVL.

This clonotype was observed a handful of times. This chain joins TRBV6-2 or TRBV6-3 and TRBJ2-7; weak D call: TRBD1 (6 bases). Germline loops: CDR1 MNHEY, CDR2 SVGEGT. The CDR3 extends over 16 amino acids. V lost 2 bases and J 1 base, leaving 15 bases between the germline ends. The CDR3 region has the DNA TGTGCCAGCAGTTACCGCTCCGGGACACTTTCCTACGAGCAGTACTTC. Encoded protein: CASSYRSGTLSYEQYF.

The J gene is TRBJ1-6, the V gene TRBV20-1, with TRBD1 as a possible D gene (6 bases). Germline CDR1 is DFQATT and CDR2 is SNEGSKA (reference sequence). CDR3 length equals 15 residues. V shed 0 bases and J shed 7 bases, with 13 bases lying between them. Here the CDR3 DNA reads TGCAGTGCTAGAGATTGGGGGCCCCAAAATTCACCCCTCCACTTT. Translated, it gives CSARDWGPQNSPLHF.

The chain has TRBV7-6 and TRBJ1-2; a weak D match, TRBD1 (6 bases). The germline CDR1 and CDR2 sequences are SGHVS and FNYEAQ. The CDR3 covers 14 residues. Between the trimmed V and J ends, which lost 2 bases and 7 bases, there was a span of 14 bases. The CDR3 DNA is TGTGCCAGCAGCTTACAACAGCTCAGGGGTGGCTACACCTTC. It is translated as CASSLQQLRGGYTF.

V usage is TRBV7-7 and J usage is TRBJ1-5; D not certain. The CDR3 runs to 13 residues. The germline V gene has CDR1 SSHAT and CDR2 FNYEAQ (reference sequence). Trimming stripped 4 bases from V and 5 bases from J, with 9 bases between. The CDR3 DNA follows: TGTGCCAGCAGCTCCAGGAGGGATCAGCCCCAGCATTTT. Its translation: CASSSRRDQPQHF.

This clonotype has a handful of counts. The chain links TRBV5-6 to TRBJ1-2; TRBD1 is a possible D gene (6 bases). The CDR3 is 19 residues long. Germline CDR1 reads SGHDT; CDR2 reads YYEEEE. Trimming took off 4 bases at V and 1 base at J, with 26 bases between the two ends. CDR3 nucleotides: TGTGCCAGCAGCCGATACGGGTGGGGGGGCCCCACCTTTAACTATGGCTACACCTTC. Residues: CASSRYGWGGPTFNYGYTF.

CDR3 protein: CASSLNVLQETQYF. Written as DNA, the CDR3 is TGTGCCAGCAGCTTAAATGTATTACAAGAGACCCAGTACTTC. The gene calls are TRBV7-9 and TRBJ2-5; no clear D. V was clipped by 2 bases and J by 2 bases, with 9 bases between them. From germline, CDR1 is SEHNR and CDR2 FQNEAQ (reference sequence). The CDR3 is 14 residues long. Using reference TRBV7-9 and TRBJ2-5 for the parts outside the CDR3, the full variable domain is DTGVSQNPRHKITKRGQNVTFRCDPISEHNRLYWYRQTLGQGPEFLTYFQNEAQLEKSRLLSDRFSAERPKGSFSTLEIQRTEQGDSAMYLCASSLNVLQETQYFGPGTRLLVL.

V usage is TRBV15 and J usage is TRBJ2-7, with 8 bases identical to TRBD1. The CDR3 totals 15 residues. Germline CDR1 reads LNHNV; CDR2 reads YYDKDF (reference sequence). Trimming cost V 2 bases and J 2 bases; bases outside gene matches: 5. The CDR3 here is CATSRPDREPYEQYF. The DNA of the CDR3 is TGTGCCACCAGCAGACCGGACAGGGAACCCTACGAGCAGTACTTC.

The chain combines TRBV6-1 with TRBJ2-5; perhaps TRBD1 as D (5 bases). V was trimmed by 4 bases and J by 5 bases, leaving 11 bases between them. The germline V gene encodes CDR1 MNHNS and CDR2 SASEGT. The CDR3 runs to 13 residues. CDR3 region: CASSGVGAETQYF. DNA for the CDR3: TGTGCCAGCAGTGGGGTAGGGGCGGAGACCCAGTACTTC.

This chain links TRBV20-1 with TRBJ2-1; 11 bases align to TRBD2. V trimming: 0 bases; J trimming: 9 bases; junction bases outside the gene matches: 10. The germline CDR1 and CDR2 sequences are DFQATT and SNEGSKA (reference sequence). CDR3 length equals 16 residues. The CDR3 nucleotides read TGCAGTGCTAGAGATCCCGTACTAGCGGGAGTCAGTGAGCAGTTCTTC. Protein: CSARDPVLAGVSEQFF.

Regarding this clonotype: The junction and the germline gene differ at one end; a read error may be behind it. The chain has TRBV2 and TRBJ2-1; D may correspond to TRBD1 or TRBD2 (5 bases each). The CDR3 runs to 12 residues. Germline loops: CDR1 SNHLY, CDR2 FYNNEI. CDR3 loop: CASSGRGGRGLF. DNA for the CDR3: TGTGCCAGCAGTGGAAGGGGTGGGCGCGGGCTCTTC.

This clonotype was detected only a few times. The chain couples TRBV7-6 to TRBJ2-7, with D hard to call. Germline V gene data show CDR1 as SGHVS and CDR2 as FNYEAQ. Deletions cut 5 bases from V and 0 bases from J, with 14 bases between. The CDR3 spans 15 residues. CDR3 bases: TGTGCCAGCAGCCTCACAAGGTTGGGCTCCTACGAGCAGTACTTC. Protein: CASSLTRLGSYEQYF.

This clonotype turned up a few times. The V gene is TRBV12-5, the J gene TRBJ2-7, with 7 nucleotides matching TRBD2. Germline V gene data show CDR1 as LGHNT and CDR2 as FRNRAP. The CDR3 length is 16 residues. Losses at the gene ends were 4 bases for V and 0 bases for J; bases not matched to a gene: 9. The DNA for the CDR3 is TGTGCTAGTGGTTCGATGAACCGGGACTACTCCTACGAGCAGTACTTC. This sequence encodes CASGSMNRDYSYEQYF.

The rearrangement uses TRBV7-8 and TRBJ2-7; the match to TRBD2 covers 7 bases. CDR1 SGHVS and CDR2 FQNEAQ come from the germline V gene. The CDR3 is 12 residues long. After removal of 8 bases from V and 1 base from J, the junction contained 2 bases not matched to a gene. The CDR3 bases are TGTGCCAGCGGGGGGGTTTCCTACGAGCAGTACTTC. As protein: CASGGVSYEQYF.

The table lists this clonotype with a few counts. The V and J genes are TRBV27 and TRBJ2-3; no clear D. Trimming shortened V by 8 bases and J by 4 bases, and 13 bases separated the two germline ends. This CDR3 is 13 amino acids long. Germline values: CDR1 MNHEY, CDR2 SMNVEV (reference sequence). The DNA for the CDR3 is TGTGCCAGCGCTCGTCGAGTGCCAGATACGCAGTATTTT. Its translation is CASARRVPDTQYF.

The chain joins TRBV6-5 to TRBJ2-7; TRBD2 might be the D (5 bases). This CDR3 region has 13 residues. With 7 bases removed from V and 5 bases from J, the gap between germline ends came to 15 bases. Germline V gene data show CDR1 as MNHEY and CDR2 as SVGAGI. CDR3 region: CASKRVGVDEQYF. CDR3 in DNA: TGTGCCAGCAAGAGGGTGGGCGTCGACGAGCAGTACTTC.

The chain is built from TRBV7-2 and TRBJ2-3; no firm D call. Trimming left V 5 bases short and J 6 bases short, with 15 bases between. There are 14 residues in the CDR3. Germline V gives CDR1 SGHTA, CDR2 FQGNSA. The CDR3 sequence: CASSPDAHKDTQYF. CDR3 DNA sequence: TGTGCCAGCAGCCCGGACGCTCACAAGGATACGCAGTATTTT.

With regard to this clonotype: The CDR3 carries no conserved terminal phenylalanine or tryptophan, so it likely arises from a read error. The chain joins TRBV11-2 to TRBJ2-5; a possible D gene is TRBD2 (6 bases). The ends were cut back, 4 bases at V and 4 bases at J, with 13 bases in the middle. This CDR3 is 14 amino acids long. CDR1 is SGHAT, CDR2 FQNNGV, per germline. The CDR3 is CASSSRLVLETQYY. CDR3 in DNA: TGTGCCAGCAGCTCCCGACTAGTTTTAGAGACCCAGTACTAC.